This entry concerns a single TCR beta chain. Germline loops: CDR1 SGHTS, CDR2 YDEGEE. This CDR3 has 17 amino acids. The V gene end was trimmed by 3 bases and the J gene end by 5 bases; junction bases not matched to a gene: 12. This record belongs to a study of OX40 agonist ivuxolimab in advanced cancers. TCRdb's table, derived via immunoSEQ multiplex PCR, lists solely in-frame clones and lacks some. The profile covers some 73,000 clones, with around 83% appearing a single time and approximately 8% taken by the ten largest. Source: CD4+ or CD8+ T cells sorted from blood, taken in a trial of the OX40 agonist ivuxolimab. The TCR originated in an adult with an advanced solid tumor such as melanoma, head and neck, liver or kidney cancer. This chain uses TRBV5-8 with TRBJ2-2, with 8 bases identical to TRBD1. The CDR3 loop reads CASSSDGQGARTGELFF. The CDR3 bases are TGTGCCAGCAGCTCCGACGGGCAGGGGGCGAGAACCGGGGAGCTGTTTTTT.